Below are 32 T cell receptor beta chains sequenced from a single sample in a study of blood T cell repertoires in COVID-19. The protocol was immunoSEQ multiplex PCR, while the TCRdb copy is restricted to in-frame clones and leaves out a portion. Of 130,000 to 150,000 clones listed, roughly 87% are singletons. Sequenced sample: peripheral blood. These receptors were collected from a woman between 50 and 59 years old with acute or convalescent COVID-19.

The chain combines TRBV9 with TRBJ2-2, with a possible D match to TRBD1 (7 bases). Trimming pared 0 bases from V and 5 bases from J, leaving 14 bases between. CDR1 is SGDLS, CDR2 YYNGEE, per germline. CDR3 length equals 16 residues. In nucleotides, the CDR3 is TGTGCCAGCAGCGTAGATCCGACAGGGAGGACCGGGGAGCTGTTTTTT. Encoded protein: CASSVDPTGRTGELFF.

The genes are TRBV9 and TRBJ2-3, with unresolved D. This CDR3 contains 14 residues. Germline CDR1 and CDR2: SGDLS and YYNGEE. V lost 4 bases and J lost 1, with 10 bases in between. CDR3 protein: CASSIQTGTDTQYF. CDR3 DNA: TGTGCCAGCAGCATCCAGACTGGCACAGATACGCAGTATTTT.

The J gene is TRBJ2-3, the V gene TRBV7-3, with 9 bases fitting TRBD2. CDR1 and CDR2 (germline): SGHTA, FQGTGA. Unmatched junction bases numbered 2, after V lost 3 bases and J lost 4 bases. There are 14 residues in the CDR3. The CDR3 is CASSFAGGPDTQYF. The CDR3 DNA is TGTGCCAGCAGCTTCGCGGGAGGGCCAGATACGCAGTATTTT.

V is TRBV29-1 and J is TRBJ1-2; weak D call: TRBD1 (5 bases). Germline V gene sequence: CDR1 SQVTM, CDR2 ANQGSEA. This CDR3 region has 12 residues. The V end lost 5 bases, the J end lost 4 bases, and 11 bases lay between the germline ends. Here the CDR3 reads CSVPQVPYGYTF. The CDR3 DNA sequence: TGCAGCGTTCCACAGGTTCCCTATGGCTACACCTTC. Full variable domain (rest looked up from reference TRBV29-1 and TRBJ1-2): SAVISQKPSRDICQRGTSLTIQCQVDSQVTMMFWYRQQPGQSLTLIATANQGSEATYESGFVIDKFPISRPNLTFSTLTVSNMSPEDSSIYLCSVPQVPYGYTFGSGTRLTVV.

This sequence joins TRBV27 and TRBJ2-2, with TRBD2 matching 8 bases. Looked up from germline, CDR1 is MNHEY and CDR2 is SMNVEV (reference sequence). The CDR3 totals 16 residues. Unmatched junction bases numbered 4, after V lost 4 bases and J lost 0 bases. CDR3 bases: TGTGCCAGCAGTTCAGCGGGAGAGTCGAACACCGGGGAGCTGTTTTTT. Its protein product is CASSSAGESNTGELFF.

CDR3 DNA: TGTGCCAGCAGCTGGCAGGGCGGTAGCAATCAGCCCCAGCATTTT. Its protein product is CASSWQGGSNQPQHF. The V call is TRBV5-8, the J call TRBJ1-5, with a possible D match to TRBD1 (5 bases). The CDR3 is made up of 15 amino acids. Germline V lookup: CDR1 SGHTS, CDR2 YDEGEE. Trimming removed 3 bases from V and 0 bases from J, with 10 bases in between.

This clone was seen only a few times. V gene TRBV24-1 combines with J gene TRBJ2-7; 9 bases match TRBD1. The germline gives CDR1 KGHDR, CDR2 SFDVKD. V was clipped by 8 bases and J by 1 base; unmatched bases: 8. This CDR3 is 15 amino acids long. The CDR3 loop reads CATKRDREGSYEQYF. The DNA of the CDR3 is TGTGCCACCAAGAGGGACAGGGAGGGGTCCTACGAGCAGTACTTC.

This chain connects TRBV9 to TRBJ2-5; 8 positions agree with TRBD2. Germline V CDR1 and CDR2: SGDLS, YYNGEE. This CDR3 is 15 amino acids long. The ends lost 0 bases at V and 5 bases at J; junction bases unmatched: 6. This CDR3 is CASSVGAGGGETQYF. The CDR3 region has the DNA TGTGCCAGCAGCGTAGGGGCGGGAGGAGGTGAGACCCAGTACTTC.

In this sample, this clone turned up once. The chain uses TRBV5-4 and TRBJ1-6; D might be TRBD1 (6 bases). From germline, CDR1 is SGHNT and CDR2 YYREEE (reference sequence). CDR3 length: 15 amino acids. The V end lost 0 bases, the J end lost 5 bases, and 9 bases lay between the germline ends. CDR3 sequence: CASSLATGDNSPLHF. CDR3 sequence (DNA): TGTGCCAGCAGCTTGGCGACAGGAGATAATTCACCCCTCCACTTT. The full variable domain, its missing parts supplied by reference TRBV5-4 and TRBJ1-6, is ETGVTQSPTHLIKTRGQQVTLRCSSQSGHNTVSWYQQALGQGPQFIFQYYREEENGRGNFPPRFSGLQFPNYSSELNVNALELDDSALYLCASSLATGDNSPLHFGNGTRLTVT.

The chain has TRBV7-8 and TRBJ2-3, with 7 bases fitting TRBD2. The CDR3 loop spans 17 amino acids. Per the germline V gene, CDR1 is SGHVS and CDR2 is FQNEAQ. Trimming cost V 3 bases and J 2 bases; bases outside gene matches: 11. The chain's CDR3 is CASSFSHPAGYTDTQYF. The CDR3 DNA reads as TGTGCCAGCAGCTTTTCCCACCCAGCGGGGTACACAGATACGCAGTATTTT. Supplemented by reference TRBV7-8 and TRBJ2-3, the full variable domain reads GAGVSQSPRYKVAKRGQDVALRCDPISGHVSLFWYQQALGQGPEFLTYFQNEAQLDKSGLPSDRFFAERPEGSVSTLKIQRTQQEDSAVYLCASSFSHPAGYTDTQYFGPGTRLTVL.

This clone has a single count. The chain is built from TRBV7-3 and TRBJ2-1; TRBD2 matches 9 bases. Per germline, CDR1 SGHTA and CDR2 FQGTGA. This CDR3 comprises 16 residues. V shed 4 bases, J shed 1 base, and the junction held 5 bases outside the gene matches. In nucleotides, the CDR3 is TGTGCCAGCAGCTCTCCTAGCGGGGTTTCCTACAATGAGCAGTTCTTC. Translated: CASSSPSGVSYNEQFF. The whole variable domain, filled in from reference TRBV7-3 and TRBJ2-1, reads GAGVSQTPSNKVTEKGKYVELRCDPISGHTALYWYRQSLGQGPEFLIYFQGTGAADDSGLPNDRFFAVRPEGSVSTLKIQRTERGDSAVYLCASSSPSGVSYNEQFFGPGTRLTVL.

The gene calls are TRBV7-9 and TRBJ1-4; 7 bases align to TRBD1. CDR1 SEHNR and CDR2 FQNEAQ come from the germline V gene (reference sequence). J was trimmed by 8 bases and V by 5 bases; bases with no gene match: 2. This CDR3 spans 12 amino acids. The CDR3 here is CASSQDREKLFF. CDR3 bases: TGTGCCAGCAGCCAGGACAGGGAAAAACTGTTTTTT.

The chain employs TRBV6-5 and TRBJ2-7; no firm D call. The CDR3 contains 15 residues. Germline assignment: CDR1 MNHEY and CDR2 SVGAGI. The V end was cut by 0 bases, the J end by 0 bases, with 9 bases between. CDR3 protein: CASSYSAGNSYEQYF. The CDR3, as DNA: TGTGCCAGCAGTTACTCTGCAGGCAACTCCTACGAGCAGTACTTC.

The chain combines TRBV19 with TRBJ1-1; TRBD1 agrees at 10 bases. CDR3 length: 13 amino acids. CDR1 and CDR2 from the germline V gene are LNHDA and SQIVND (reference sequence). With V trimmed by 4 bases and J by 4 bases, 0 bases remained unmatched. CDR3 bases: TGTGCCAGTAGTAGGACAGGGGGCACTGAAGCTTTCTTT. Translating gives CASSRTGGTEAFF.

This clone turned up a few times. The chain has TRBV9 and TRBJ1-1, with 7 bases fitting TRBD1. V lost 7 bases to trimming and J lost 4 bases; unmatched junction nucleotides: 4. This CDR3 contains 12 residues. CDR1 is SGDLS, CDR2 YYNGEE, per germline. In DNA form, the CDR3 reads TGTGCCAGCGGCACAGGGGTCACTGAAGCTTTCTTT. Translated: CASGTGVTEAFF.

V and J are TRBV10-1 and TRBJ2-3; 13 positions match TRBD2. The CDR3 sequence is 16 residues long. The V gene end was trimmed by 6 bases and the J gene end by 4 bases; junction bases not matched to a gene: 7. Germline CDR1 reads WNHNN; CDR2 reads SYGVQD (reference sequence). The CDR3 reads CASSQTGTSGADTQYF. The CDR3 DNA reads TGCGCCAGCAGCCAGACCGGGACTAGCGGGGCAGATACGCAGTATTTT.

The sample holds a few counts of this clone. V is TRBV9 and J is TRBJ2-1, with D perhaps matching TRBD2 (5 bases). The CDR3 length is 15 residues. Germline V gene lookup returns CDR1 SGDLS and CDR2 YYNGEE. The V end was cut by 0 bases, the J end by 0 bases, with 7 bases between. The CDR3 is CASSVGGYSYNEQFF. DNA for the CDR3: TGTGCCAGCAGCGTAGGAGGGTACTCCTACAATGAGCAGTTCTTC.

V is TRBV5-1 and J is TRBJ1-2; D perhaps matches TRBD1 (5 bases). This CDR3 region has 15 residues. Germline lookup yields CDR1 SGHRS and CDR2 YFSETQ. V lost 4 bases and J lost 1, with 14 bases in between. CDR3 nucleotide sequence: TGCGCCAGCAGCAGAGAGACAGCTCGTAACTATGGCTACACCTTC. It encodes CASSRETARNYGYTF.

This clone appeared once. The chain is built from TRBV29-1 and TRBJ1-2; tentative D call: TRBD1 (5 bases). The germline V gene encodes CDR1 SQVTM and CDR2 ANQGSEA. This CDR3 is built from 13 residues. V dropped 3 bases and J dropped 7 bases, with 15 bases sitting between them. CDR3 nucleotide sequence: TGCAGCGTTGAGGCTTCCAGGGCAGGTGGCTACACCTTC. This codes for CSVEASRAGGYTF.

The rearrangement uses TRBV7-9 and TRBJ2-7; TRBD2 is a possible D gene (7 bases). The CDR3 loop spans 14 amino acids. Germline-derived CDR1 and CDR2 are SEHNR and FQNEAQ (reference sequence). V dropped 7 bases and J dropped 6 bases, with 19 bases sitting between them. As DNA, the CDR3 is TGTGCCAGCACCCGGGGGGCAGGGGTTTTCGAGCAGTACTTC. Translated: CASTRGAGVFEQYF.

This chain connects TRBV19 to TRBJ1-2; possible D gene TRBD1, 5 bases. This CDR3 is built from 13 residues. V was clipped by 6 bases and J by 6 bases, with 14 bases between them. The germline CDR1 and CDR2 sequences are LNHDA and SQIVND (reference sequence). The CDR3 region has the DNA TGTGCCAGTAGCCCCGTCAGGGAGGATGGCTACACCTTC. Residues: CASSPVREDGYTF.

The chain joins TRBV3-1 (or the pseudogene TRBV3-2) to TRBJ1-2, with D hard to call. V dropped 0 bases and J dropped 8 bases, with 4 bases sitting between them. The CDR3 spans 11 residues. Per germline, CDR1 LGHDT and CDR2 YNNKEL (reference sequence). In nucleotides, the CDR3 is TGTGCCAGCAGCCAAGATTCAGGCTACACCTTC. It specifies CASSQDSGYTF.

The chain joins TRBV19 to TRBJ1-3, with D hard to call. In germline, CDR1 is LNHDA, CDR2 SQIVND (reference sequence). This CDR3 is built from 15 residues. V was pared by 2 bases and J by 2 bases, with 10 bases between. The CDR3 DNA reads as TGTGCCAGTAGTATATCCGGGTGGCCTGGAAACACCATATATTTT. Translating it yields CASSISGWPGNTIYF.

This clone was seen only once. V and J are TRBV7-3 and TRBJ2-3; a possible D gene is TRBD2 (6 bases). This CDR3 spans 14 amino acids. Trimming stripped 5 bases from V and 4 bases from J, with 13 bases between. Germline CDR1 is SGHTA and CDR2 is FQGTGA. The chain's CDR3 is CASSPRGGSDTQYF. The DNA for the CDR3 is TGTGCCAGCAGCCCAAGGGGAGGTTCAGATACGCAGTATTTT.

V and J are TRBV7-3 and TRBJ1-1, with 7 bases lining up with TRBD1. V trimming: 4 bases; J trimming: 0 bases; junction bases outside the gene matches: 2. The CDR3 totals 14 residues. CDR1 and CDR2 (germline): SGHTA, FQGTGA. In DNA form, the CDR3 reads TGTGCCAGCAGCTCAGGGGGGATGAACACTGAAGCTTTCTTT. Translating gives CASSSGGMNTEAFF.

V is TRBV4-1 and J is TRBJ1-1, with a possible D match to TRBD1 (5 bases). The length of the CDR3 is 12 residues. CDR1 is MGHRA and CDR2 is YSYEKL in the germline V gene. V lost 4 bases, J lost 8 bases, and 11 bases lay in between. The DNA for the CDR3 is TGCGCCAGCAGCCTAGGGACTGCAGAAGCTTTCTTT. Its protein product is CASSLGTAEAFF.

The CDR3 sequence: CASSFGGLVNTEAFF. The DNA of the CDR3 is TGCGCCAGCAGCTTCGGGGGGCTGGTGAACACTGAAGCTTTCTTT. This chain joins TRBV5-1 and TRBJ1-1; maybe TRBD1 (6 bases). V was trimmed by 2 bases and J by 0 bases, leaving 11 bases between them. Germline values: CDR1 SGHRS, CDR2 YFSETQ. This CDR3 region has 15 residues.

DNA for the CDR3: TGTGCCAGCAGTTTTGGGACAGACTATGGCTACACCTTC. Amino acid sequence: CASSFGTDYGYTF. The gene calls are TRBV12-3 or TRBV12-4 and TRBJ1-2, with 7 bases matching TRBD1. J gave up 3 bases and V 3 bases, and 1 base lay outside the gene matches. This CDR3 comprises 13 residues.

The CDR3 sequence: CASSLADRENQPQHF. Written as DNA, the CDR3 is TGTGCCAGCAGCTTGGCGGACAGGGAAAATCAGCCCCAGCATTTT. The chain combines TRBV5-6 with TRBJ1-5; 8 bases agree with TRBD1. V trimming: 0 bases; J trimming: 4 bases; junction bases outside the gene matches: 3. Germline-derived CDR1 and CDR2 are SGHDT and YYEEEE. There are 15 residues in the CDR3.

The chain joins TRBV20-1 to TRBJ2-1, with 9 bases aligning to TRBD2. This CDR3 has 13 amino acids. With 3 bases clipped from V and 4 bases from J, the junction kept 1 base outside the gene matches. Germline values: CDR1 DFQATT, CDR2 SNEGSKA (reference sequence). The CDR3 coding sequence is TGCAGTGCTAGTGCGGGAGGGTACAATGAGCAGTTCTTC. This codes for CSASAGGYNEQFF.

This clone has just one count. The CDR3 DNA reads TGTGCCGCCACGCGGGACAGGGCTTACGAGCAGTACTTC. This gives the protein CAATRDRAYEQYF. V and J are TRBV10-3 and TRBJ2-7; 9 bases fit TRBD1. CDR1 is ENHRY and CDR2 is SYGVKD in the germline V gene. The CDR3 is 13 residues long. Trimming at V came to 11 bases and at J to 4 bases, leaving 9 bases not matched to a gene.

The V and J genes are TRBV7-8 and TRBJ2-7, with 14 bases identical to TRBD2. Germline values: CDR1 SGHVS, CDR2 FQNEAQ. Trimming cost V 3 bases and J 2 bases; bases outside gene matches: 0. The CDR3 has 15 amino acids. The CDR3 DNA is TGTGCCAGCAGCTTGGGACTAGCGGGAGCCTACGAGCAGTACTTC. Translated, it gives CASSLGLAGAYEQYF.